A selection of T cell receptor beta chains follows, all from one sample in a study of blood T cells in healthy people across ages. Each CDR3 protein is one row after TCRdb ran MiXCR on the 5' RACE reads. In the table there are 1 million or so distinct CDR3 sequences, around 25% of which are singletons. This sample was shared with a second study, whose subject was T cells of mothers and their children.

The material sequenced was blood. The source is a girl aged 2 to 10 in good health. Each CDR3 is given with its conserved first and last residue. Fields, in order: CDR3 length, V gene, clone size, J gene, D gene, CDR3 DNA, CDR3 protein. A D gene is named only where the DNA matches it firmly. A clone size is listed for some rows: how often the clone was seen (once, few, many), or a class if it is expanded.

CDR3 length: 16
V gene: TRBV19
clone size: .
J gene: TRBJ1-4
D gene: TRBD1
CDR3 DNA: TGTGCCAGTACCCCATCGACAGGGGTATCTAATGAAAAACTGTTTTTT
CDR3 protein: CASTPSTGVSNEKLFF

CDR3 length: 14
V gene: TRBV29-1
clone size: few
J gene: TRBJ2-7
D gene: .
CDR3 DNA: TGCAGCGTTGGGTGGGGGTCACCCACCTACGAGCAGTACTTC
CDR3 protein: CSVGWGSPTYEQYF

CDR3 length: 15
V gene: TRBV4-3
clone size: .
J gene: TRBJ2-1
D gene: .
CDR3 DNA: TGCGCCAGCAGCCGCGAGGGGGGGGCCTACAATGAGCAGTTCTTC
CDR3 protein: CASSREGGAYNEQFF

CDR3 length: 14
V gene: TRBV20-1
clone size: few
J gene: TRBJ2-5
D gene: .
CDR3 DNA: TGCAGTGCTAGAGAATTTGCAGAAAAAGAGACCCAGTACTTC
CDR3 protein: CSAREFAEKETQYF

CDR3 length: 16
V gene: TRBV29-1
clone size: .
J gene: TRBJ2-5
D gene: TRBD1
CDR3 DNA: TGCAGCGTTTCCGGAAGTTGGCAGGGGGCTTGGGAGACCCAGTACTTC
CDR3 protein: CSVSGSWQGAWETQYF

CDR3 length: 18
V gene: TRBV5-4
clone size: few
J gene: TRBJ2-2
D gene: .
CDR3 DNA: TGTGCCAGCAGCCCAAAGGGGCCAGGAATTTTGGGTCCCGGGGAGCTGTTTTTT
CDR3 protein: CASSPKGPGILGPGELFF

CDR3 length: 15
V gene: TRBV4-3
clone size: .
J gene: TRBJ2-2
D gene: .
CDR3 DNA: TGCGCCAGCAGCCAAGACCGGGGGATCCCCGGGGAGCTGTTTTTT
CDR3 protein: CASSQDRGIPGELFF

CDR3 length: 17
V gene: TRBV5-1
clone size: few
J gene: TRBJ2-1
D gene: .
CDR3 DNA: TGCGCCAGCAGCTTAGGTAGGGCCCGAAGCTCCTACAATGAGCAGTTCTTC
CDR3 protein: CASSLGRARSSYNEQFF

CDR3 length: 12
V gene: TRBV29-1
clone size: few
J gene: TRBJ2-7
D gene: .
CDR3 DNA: TGCAGCGTCGAGGACTCGTTAGACGAGCAGTACTTC
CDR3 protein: CSVEDSLDEQYF

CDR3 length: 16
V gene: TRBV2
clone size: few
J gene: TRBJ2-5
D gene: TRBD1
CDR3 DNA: TGTGCCAGCAGACCCGACGTACAGGGGTTCCAAGAGACCCAGTACTTC
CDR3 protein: CASRPDVQGFQETQYF

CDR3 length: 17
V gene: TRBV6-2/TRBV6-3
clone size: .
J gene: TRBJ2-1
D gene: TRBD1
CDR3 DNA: TGTGCCAGCAGTCCAATACTTAGGACAGGGTCAGAGGATGAGCAGTTCTTC
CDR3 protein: CASSPILRTGSEDEQFF

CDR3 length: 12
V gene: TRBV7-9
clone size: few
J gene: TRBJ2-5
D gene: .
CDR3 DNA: TGTGCCAGCAGCCTACCGGTGGAGACCCAGTACTTC
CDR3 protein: CASSLPVETQYF

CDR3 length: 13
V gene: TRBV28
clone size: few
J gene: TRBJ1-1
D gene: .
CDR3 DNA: TGTGCCAGCAGCGGACGCTGGAACACTGAAGCTTTCTTT
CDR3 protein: CASSGRWNTEAFF

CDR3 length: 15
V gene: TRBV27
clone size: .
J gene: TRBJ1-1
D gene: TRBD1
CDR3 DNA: TGTGCCAGCAGATATACAGGGGATGGGTACACTGAAGCTTTCTTT
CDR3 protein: CASRYTGDGYTEAFF

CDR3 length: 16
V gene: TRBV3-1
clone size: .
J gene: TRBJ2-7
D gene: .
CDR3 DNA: TGTGCCAGCAGCCAACGAGTAGCGCCGAGCTCCTACGAGCAGTACTTC
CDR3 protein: CASSQRVAPSSYEQYF

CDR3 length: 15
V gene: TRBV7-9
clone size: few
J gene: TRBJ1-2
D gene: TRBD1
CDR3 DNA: TGTGCCAGCAGCTCCGGGACAGGGGCCTCCTATGGCTACACCTTC
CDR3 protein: CASSSGTGASYGYTF

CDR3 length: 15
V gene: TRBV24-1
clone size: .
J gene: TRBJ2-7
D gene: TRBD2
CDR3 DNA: TGTGCCACCAGTGAGTCCTCAGCGGGAGTCTACGAGCAGTACTTC
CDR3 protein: CATSESSAGVYEQYF

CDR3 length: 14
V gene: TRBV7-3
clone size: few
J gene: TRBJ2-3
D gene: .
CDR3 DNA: TGTGCCAGCAGCTTAACTAGTAGCACAGATACGCAGTATTTT
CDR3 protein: CASSLTSSTDTQYF

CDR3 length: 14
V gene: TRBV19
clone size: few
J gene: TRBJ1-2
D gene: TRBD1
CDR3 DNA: TGTGCCAGTAGCCCACAGGGGAGCGGCTATGGCTACACCTTC
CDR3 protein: CASSPQGSGYGYTF

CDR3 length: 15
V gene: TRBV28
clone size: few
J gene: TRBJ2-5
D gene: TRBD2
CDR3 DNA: TGTGCCAGCAGTTTCCCGGGACTAGGGTGGGAGACCCAGTACTTC
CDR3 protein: CASSFPGLGWETQYF

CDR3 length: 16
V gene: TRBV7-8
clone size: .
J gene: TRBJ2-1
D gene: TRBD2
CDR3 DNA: TGTGCCAGCATCCTAAGGGGACTAGCGGGGTTCAATGAGCAGTTCTTC
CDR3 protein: CASILRGLAGFNEQFF

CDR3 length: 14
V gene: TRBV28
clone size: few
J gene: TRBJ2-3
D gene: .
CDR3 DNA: TGTGCCAGCAGAGGGGCGACTAGCACAGATACGCAGTATTTT
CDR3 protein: CASRGATSTDTQYF